This T cell receptor (beta chain) appears in the sequencing data of a study of Graves' ophthalmopathy and Graves' hyperthyroidism (dated by TCRdb to 2016 to 2019). A note on the overall study: Peripheral blood samples were taken at the time of initial diagnosis, before any treatment was given. To tell Graves' ophthalmopathy apart from Graves' hyperthyroidism, and to predict which patients would progress to ophthalmopathy, the study relied on TCR beta repertoire signatures. Following sampling, methimazole starting at 30 mg daily was administered to hyperthyroidism patients, and high-dose intravenous methylprednisolone was administered to ophthalmopathy patients. In total, 135 blood samples were TCR-sequenced: 40 to 45 ophthalmopathy, some 72 hyperthyroidism and some 17 hyperthyroidism-to-ophthalmopathy patients. To explore V-J signatures that distinguish ophthalmopathy from hyperthyroidism, a discovery set of more than 90 patients was enrolled, made up of 40 to 45 with ophthalmopathy and fewer than 60 with stable hyperthyroidism. T-cell repertoires of thyroid tissue and blood were compared in a handful of hyperthyroidism patients. The independent validation cohort included approximately 19 hyperthyroidism patients plus 17 patients who later progressed from hyperthyroidism to ophthalmopathy. What the study reported, not specific to this receptor: Sample size was not statistically predetermined, and group allocation was not concealed from the investigators. Most of the expanded thyroid clonotypes with a frequency above 0.001 were also detected in blood, and it was suggested that the thyroid immune response may be reflected by blood repertoires. In validation, the model predicted ophthalmopathy progression with over 60% sensitivity and 72.22% specificity; more than ten predicted patients were CT-confirmed with GO in a median of 6.5 months. The 13-signature model separated ophthalmopathy from stable hyperthyroidism with roughly 88% sensitivity and 81% to 82% specificity in cross-validation, and 80%/75% in the test set.

This clonotype was recorded a few times. What antigen it recognizes has not been identified. Base qualities were left out, and no much larger clone turns up one base away. The ophthalmopathy patients had moderately to severely active disease, with a Clinical Activity Score of 3 or higher, a NOSPECS grade of 4 or higher, and a disease duration of less than 3 months. Patients were excluded if they had other autoimmune diseases, uncontrolled infections, pregnancy or lactation. Clinical symptoms, serum thyroxine, TRAb, thyroid ultrasound and orbital computed tomography were used for diagnosis. Ficoll-Paque density gradient centrifugation was used to isolate PBMCs from about 9 ml of fresh peripheral blood. Trizol reagent was used to extract the total RNA, and its quality was then checked on an Agilent 2100 Bioanalyzer. For repertoire sequencing, TCR beta CDR3 regions were amplified from RNA transcripts. The first round was an RT-PCR using HTBI primers with the Qiagen OneStep RT-PCR kit, and this first round was followed by a second-round multiplex PCR, then size selection and purification. Sequencing of the libraries was carried out on an Illumina HiSeq2000 in paired-end mode with 100 bp reads. Processing in the source paper ran as follows. SOAPnuke was used to process the reads, removing any read that contained adapters or uncalled bases, had a mean Phred below 15, or lacked an exact match to the constant primer or identifier. COPE v1.2.5 was used to merge the high-quality paired reads. Clonotypes were defined as unique nucleotide sequences and were aligned to IMGT TRB V, D and J references using MiTCR v1.1. Only V-J combinations with frequency above 0.0001 were analysed, covering 98% to 99.2% of repertoires. For each V-J combination, a TCR clonal expansion and chaos score was defined as F50 clonal expansion divided by the chaos observed in the TCRdist matrix. Welch's t-statistics and random forest were used to narrow the features down to over ten V-J combinations, which were then fed into a naive Bayes classifier. The similarity between thyroid and blood repertoires was quantified using the Morisita-Horn index. The public sequencing data were trimmed at Q25 with fastp and processed into clonotypes with MiXCR by TCRdb, which kept only in-frame beta chains. Identical CDR3 proteins give one entry, which carries the most common genes and DNA. The V and J calls reflect TCRdb's pipeline rather than the authors' work. This sample lists 600,000 to 950,000 distinct CDR3 sequences; 35% to 50% were detected once. The ten largest make up 40% to 55% of the sample.

From the germline V gene, CDR1 is LGHNT and CDR2 is FRNRAP. Including the terminal cysteine and phenylalanine, the CDR3 comprises 13 residues. The read is trimmed to its CDR3 DNA, 39 bases read in frame from base 1. Deletion took 3 bases off V and 10 bases off J, with a span of 15 bases between the germline ends. The chain employs TRBV12-5 and TRBJ1-2; there is no confident call for the D gene. The origin of this receptor is an adult man with Graves' ophthalmopathy. Sequencing input: peripheral blood. CDR3 reads: CASGFPGGPNYTF. The bases read TGTGCTAGTGGTTTCCCAGGCGGCCCCAACTACACCTTC.